Shown below are 32 T cell receptor beta chains from a single sample sequenced in a study of fetal regulatory T cell absence and autoimmunity. TCRdb's table, derived via immunoSEQ multiplex PCR, lists solely in-frame clones and lacks some. The sample gives approximately 46,000 clones, roughly 80% of which show up once; 0.4% to 0.45% is in the top ten. The specimen sequenced was cord blood. The receptors were sampled from a newborn boy with IPEX syndrome.

The chain is built from TRBV19 and TRBJ1-1; 9 nucleotides align to TRBD1. Germline V CDR1 and CDR2: LNHDA, SQIVND (reference sequence). The junction had 5 bases not matched to a gene; V was cut back by 5 bases and J by 1 base. The CDR3 length is 15 residues. CDR3 DNA sequence: TGTGCCAGTAGTCCCGGGACAGGGTGGAACACTGAAGCTTTCTTT. Its translation: CASSPGTGWNTEAFF.

J is TRBJ2-7 and V is TRBV6-5, with D unclear. The length of the CDR3 is 14 residues. Looked up from germline, CDR1 is MNHEY and CDR2 is SVGAGI. Deletions cut 4 bases from V and 5 bases from J, with 15 bases between. The CDR3 DNA reads as TGTGCCAGCAGTTCCGCTTCCAGGAAACACGAGCAGTACTTC. It yields the protein CASSSASRKHEQYF.

The V gene is TRBV13, the J gene TRBJ2-7; 8 nucleotides align to TRBD2. The V and J ends lost 3 bases and 2 bases, in that order; junction bases with no gene match: 3. The CDR3 has 14 amino acids. From germline, CDR1 is PRHDT and CDR2 FYEKMQ (reference sequence). The CDR3 nucleotides are TGTGCCAGCAGCTTCGGACTAGCAACCTACGAGCAGTACTTC. Amino acid sequence: CASSFGLATYEQYF.

The chain combines TRBV6-5 with TRBJ1-2; 8 bases align to TRBD1. The CDR3 has 14 amino acids. V lost 0 bases and J lost 4; bases outside the gene matches: 1. Germline-derived CDR1 and CDR2 are MNHEY and SVGAGI. The CDR3 loop reads CASSYSGQVYGYTF. CDR3 sequence (DNA): TGTGCCAGCAGTTACTCGGGACAGGTCTATGGCTACACCTTC.

This clone was detected a few times. The chain employs TRBV19 and TRBJ1-2, with a possible D match to TRBD1 (5 bases). There are 13 residues in the CDR3. CDR1 and CDR2 (germline): LNHDA, SQIVND (reference sequence). V was shortened by 8 bases and J by 7 bases, with 17 bases between the two germline ends. CDR3 bases: TGTGCCAGTTGGGCAGGGTTAGGGCTTGGCTACACCTTC. This gives the protein CASWAGLGLGYTF.

V and J are TRBV7-9 and TRBJ2-3, with TRBD2 identical over 9 bases. V dropped 5 bases and J dropped 6; count of bases not matched to a gene: 6. The CDR3 is made up of 14 amino acids. Germline values: CDR1 SEHNR, CDR2 FQNEAQ (reference sequence). CDR3 sequence: CASSLGLAQDTQYF. The CDR3 nucleotides read TGTGCCAGCAGCCTGGGACTAGCCCAGGATACGCAGTATTTT.

The chain couples TRBV9 to TRBJ2-2; D gene unclear. Trimming left V 3 bases short and J 4 bases short, with 13 bases between. The CDR3 loop spans 15 amino acids. Per germline, CDR1 SGDLS and CDR2 YYNGEE. Here the CDR3 DNA reads TGTGCCAGCAGCGCCGACCTTAGAGCCACCGGGGAGCTGTTTTTT. Protein sequence: CASSADLRATGELFF.

With respect to this clone: This sample includes further DNA sequences coding for the same CDR3. This chain uses TRBV30 with TRBJ1-1; the D is unclear. CDR3 length: 12 amino acids. Per the germline V gene, CDR1 is GTSNPN and CDR2 is SVGIG (reference sequence). V was clipped by 0 bases and J by 2 bases, with 4 bases between them. The CDR3 DNA sequence: TGTGCCTGGAGTGTACGAAACACTGAAGCTTTCTTT. It translates to CAWSVRNTEAFF. The whole variable domain, filled in from reference TRBV30 and TRBJ1-1, reads SQTIHQWPATLVQPVGSPLSLECTVEGTSNPNLYWYRQAAGRGLQLLFYSVGIGQISSEVPQNLSASRPQDRQFILSSKKLLLSDSGFYLCAWSVRNTEAFFGQGTRLTVV.

This rearrangement joins TRBV7-9 to TRBJ2-7, with 9 positions matching TRBD2. The CDR3 spans 15 residues. With V trimmed by 4 bases and J by 2 bases, 6 bases remained unmatched. The germline gives CDR1 SEHNR, CDR2 FQNEAQ (reference sequence). This CDR3 reads CASSWDLAGAYEQYF. The CDR3, as DNA: TGTGCCAGCAGCTGGGACTTAGCGGGGGCCTACGAGCAGTACTTC.

The J gene is TRBJ2-6, the V gene TRBV9; D is unclear. V was trimmed by 1 base and J by 4 bases, leaving 3 bases between them. This CDR3 region has 13 residues. Germline V CDR1 and CDR2: SGDLS, YYNGEE. The CDR3 here is CASSVPGANVLTF. DNA for the CDR3: TGTGCCAGCAGCGTACCCGGGGCCAACGTCCTGACTTTC.

This clone showed up just once. V usage is TRBV6-1 and J usage is TRBJ2-3; D uncertain. Germline values: CDR1 MNHNS, CDR2 SASEGT. Trimming removed 4 bases from V and 1 base from J, with 6 bases in between. CDR3 length: 13 amino acids. The CDR3 bases are TGTGCCAGCAGTGGCCCCGGCACAGATACGCAGTATTTT. This sequence encodes CASSGPGTDTQYF.

V usage is TRBV4-1 and J usage is TRBJ2-1; 11 bases fit TRBD2. V gave up 1 base and J gave up 6 bases; unmatched junction bases: 11. The germline gives CDR1 MGHRA, CDR2 YSYEKL. CDR3 size: 18 residues. The CDR3: CASSQGPMVAGGPNEQFF. The CDR3 nucleotides are TGCGCCAGCAGCCAAGGACCCATGGTAGCGGGAGGGCCCAATGAGCAGTTCTTC.

The rearrangement joins TRBV7-6 to TRBJ2-7; perhaps TRBD1 as D (7 bases). Trimming took 5 bases from V and 3 from J, leaving 14 bases between them. Germline loops: CDR1 SGHVS, CDR2 FNYEAQ. This CDR3 is 14 amino acids long. Here the CDR3 DNA reads TGTGCCAGCAGCCCGGGGGCAGGGGGCTACGAGCAGTACTTC. Its protein is CASSPGAGGYEQYF.

Here the CDR3 reads CASSVAGHTDTQYF. CDR3 coding DNA: TGTGCCAGCAGCGTAGCGGGGCACACAGATACGCAGTATTTT. This chain connects TRBV9 to TRBJ2-3; TRBD1 or TRBD2 may be the D gene (5 bases each). V was shortened by 0 bases and J by 2 bases, with 7 bases between the two germline ends. The CDR3 totals 14 residues. In germline, CDR1 is SGDLS, CDR2 YYNGEE. Full variable domain (remainder filled in from reference TRBV9 and TRBJ2-3): DSGVTQTPKHLITATGQRVTLRCSPRSGDLSVYWYQQSLDQGLQFLIQYYNGEERAKGNILERFSAQQFPDLHSELNLSSLELGDSALYFCASSVAGHTDTQYFGPGTRLTVL.

V gene TRBV7-9 combines with J gene TRBJ1-1, with D uncertain. The V gene lost 5 bases and the J gene lost 7 bases, with 8 bases spanning the gap. The CDR3 consists of 11 residues. Germline V gives CDR1 SEHNR, CDR2 FQNEAQ (reference sequence). Here the CDR3 reads CASSGPNEAFF. DNA for the CDR3: TGTGCCAGCAGCGGACCAAATGAAGCTTTCTTT.

V and J are TRBV10-3 and TRBJ2-4; TRBD2 matches at 11 bases. The CDR3 runs to 14 residues. With V trimmed by 6 bases and J by 8 bases, 6 bases remained unmatched. Germline-derived CDR1 and CDR2 are ENHRY and SYGVKD. The CDR3 DNA reads as TGTGCCATCAGCCTTAGCGGGAGGGGGGACATTCAGTACTTC. Translated, it gives CAISLSGRGDIQYF.

The gene calls are TRBV30 and TRBJ2-1; TRBD1 agrees at 7 bases. The CDR3 totals 13 residues. Trimming at V came to 4 bases and at J to 2 bases, leaving 2 bases not matched to a gene. CDR1 and CDR2 from the germline V gene are GTSNPN and SVGIG (reference sequence). CDR3 nucleotides: TGTGCCTGGAACCAGGGGGCCTACAATGAGCAGTTCTTC. Translating gives CAWNQGAYNEQFF. The variable domain in full, completed from reference TRBV30 and TRBJ2-1, reads SQTIHQWPATLVQPVGSPLSLECTVEGTSNPNLYWYRQAAGRGLQLLFYSVGIGQISSEVPQNLSASRPQDRQFILSSKKLLLSDSGFYLCAWNQGAYNEQFFGPGTRLTVL.

This clone was seen a single time. The CDR3 here is CASSPWGLAGVGDTGELFF. The DNA for the CDR3 is TGTGCCAGCAGCCCGTGGGGTCTAGCGGGAGTTGGGGACACCGGGGAGCTGTTTTTT. The chain combines TRBV7-2 with TRBJ2-2, with 10 bases lining up with TRBD2. The CDR3 contains 19 residues. V lost 5 bases and J lost 3; bases outside the gene matches: 15. CDR1 is SGHTA, CDR2 FQGNSA, per germline. Together with reference TRBV7-2 and TRBJ2-2, the CDR3 gives the full variable domain: GAGVSQSPSNKVTEKGKDVELRCDPISGHTALYWYRQSLGQGLEFLIYFQGNSAPDKSGLPSDRFSAERTGGSVSTLTIQRTQQEDSAVYLCASSPWGLAGVGDTGELFFGEGSRLTVL.

This sequence joins TRBV19 and TRBJ2-7; 11 nucleotides align to TRBD2. The CDR3 has 15 amino acids. The trim removed 2 bases at V and 5 bases at J, leaving 5 bases unmatched. Germline assignment: CDR1 LNHDA and CDR2 SQIVND (reference sequence). The CDR3 sequence: CASSILAGGPHEQYF. The CDR3 DNA follows: TGTGCCAGTAGTATATTAGCGGGAGGGCCGCACGAGCAGTACTTC.

This chain uses TRBV19 with TRBJ1-1; 7 positions match TRBD1. Germline V gene lookup returns CDR1 LNHDA and CDR2 SQIVND (reference sequence). V gave up 9 bases and J gave up 1 base; unmatched junction bases: 5. The CDR3 has 13 residues. CDR3 nucleotides: TGTGCCAGCTCCGGGACAGCGAACACTGAAGCTTTCTTT. Amino acids: CASSGTANTEAFF. The complete variable domain, with remaining parts taken from reference TRBV19 and TRBJ1-1, reads DGGITQSPKYLFRKEGQNVTLSCEQNLNHDAMYWYRQDPGQGLRLIYYSQIVNDFQKGDIAEGYSVSREKKESFPLTVTSAQKNPTAFYLCASSGTANTEAFFGQGTRLTVV.

The J gene is TRBJ2-7, the V gene TRBV9; D unresolved. Trimming took off 3 bases at V and 3 bases at J, with 10 bases between the two ends. Germline CDR1 SGDLS, CDR2 YYNGEE. The CDR3 runs 13 residues. CDR3 in amino acids: CASSGSPHYEQYF. The DNA of the CDR3 is TGTGCCAGCAGCGGGTCCCCTCACTACGAGCAGTACTTC.

A few counts support this clone. The chain uses TRBV4-3 and TRBJ1-1, with 7 bases matching TRBD1. V trimming: 0 bases; J trimming: 7 bases; junction bases outside the gene matches: 2. This CDR3 contains 13 residues. Germline CDR1 and CDR2: LGHNA and YSLEER. CDR3 region: CASSQDGDSEAFF. The CDR3 DNA reads as TGCGCCAGCAGCCAAGATGGGGACAGTGAAGCTTTCTTT.

The table lists this clone with a few counts. The gene calls are TRBV4-1 and TRBJ2-7, with a possible D match to TRBD2 (6 bases). V was trimmed by 3 bases and J by 3 bases, leaving 9 bases between them. The CDR3 runs 13 residues. CDR1 MGHRA and CDR2 YSYEKL come from the germline V gene. The CDR3: CASSHLGGYEQYF. The CDR3 bases are TGCGCCAGCAGCCACTTGGGGGGCTACGAGCAGTACTTC.

The sample holds one count of this clone. The chain uses TRBV11-3 and TRBJ2-3; D remains ambiguous. Per the germline V gene, CDR1 is SGHNT and CDR2 is YENEEA. V dropped 5 bases and J dropped 7 bases, with 13 bases sitting between them. The CDR3 runs to 13 residues. CDR3: CASSLFSSHTQYF. As DNA, the CDR3 is TGTGCCAGCAGCCTCTTCTCCTCGCATACGCAGTATTTT.

The V call is TRBV4-1, the J call TRBJ1-5; perhaps TRBD1 as D (5 bases). Germline assignment: CDR1 MGHRA and CDR2 YSYEKL. The CDR3 loop spans 17 amino acids. The germline V and J ends were trimmed by 0 bases and 6 bases, with 18 bases remaining between them. CDR3 region: CASSQDFGAKGVQPQHF. As DNA, the CDR3 is TGCGCCAGCAGCCAAGATTTTGGGGCTAAAGGGGTTCAGCCCCAGCATTTT.

This rearrangement joins TRBV9 to TRBJ2-7; D is unclear. Germline lookup yields CDR1 SGDLS and CDR2 YYNGEE. V shed 0 bases and J shed 3 bases, with 10 bases lying between them. The CDR3 length is 14 residues. CDR3 sequence (DNA): TGTGCCAGCAGCGTAGAGGGCCTGGGCTACGAGCAGTACTTC. This encodes CASSVEGLGYEQYF.

The genes are TRBV19 and TRBJ2-2; TRBD2 aligns across 7 bases. The junction had 0 bases not matched to a gene; V was cut back by 1 base and J by 1 base. The CDR3 consists of 15 residues. Germline CDR1 LNHDA, CDR2 SQIVND (reference sequence). The CDR3 nucleotides read TGTGCCAGTAGTATAGCTAGCGGGAACACCGGGGAGCTGTTTTTT. Translation gives CASSIASGNTGELFF.

The chain combines TRBV5-6 with TRBJ1-6; no clear D. This CDR3 is 12 amino acids long. With 4 bases removed from V and 8 bases from J, the gap between germline ends came to 7 bases. Germline V gene lookup returns CDR1 SGHDT and CDR2 YYEEEE. The CDR3 region is CASSRTYSPLHF. The CDR3 region has the DNA TGTGCCAGCAGCAGGACCTATTCACCCCTCCACTTT.

In this sample, this clone turned up once. The chain links TRBV9 to TRBJ1-2; maybe TRBD1 (6 bases). The CDR3 totals 14 residues. Germline V lookup: CDR1 SGDLS, CDR2 YYNGEE. The V end lost 0 bases, the J end lost 5 bases, and 11 bases lay between the germline ends. CDR3 region: CASSVEGGRYGYTF. In nucleotides, the CDR3 is TGTGCCAGCAGCGTAGAGGGGGGGCGGTATGGCTACACCTTC.

The rearrangement joins TRBV2 to TRBJ2-5, with a possible D match to TRBD2 (6 bases). V lost 8 bases to trimming and J lost 5 bases, with 12 bases between them. The germline CDR1 and CDR2 sequences are SNHLY and FYNNEI. The CDR3 sequence is 12 residues long. The CDR3 bases are TGTGCCAGCCATCTAGCGTCGGAGACCCAGTACTTC. Amino acids: CASHLASETQYF.

For the CDR3, the DNA is TGTGCCAGCAATAGCGGGAGCACAGATACGCAGTATTTT. It yields the protein CASNSGSTDTQYF. The rearrangement joins TRBV9 to TRBJ2-3; 7 nucleotides match TRBD2. CDR3 length equals 13 residues. With V trimmed by 6 bases and J by 0 bases, 1 base remained unmatched. The germline gives CDR1 SGDLS, CDR2 YYNGEE.

CDR3 DNA: TGTGCCAGCAGCCACATACCCGGGGGGCCGGCCTACGAGCAGTACTTC. It yields the protein CASSHIPGGPAYEQYF. The V gene is TRBV14, the J gene TRBJ2-7, with a possible D match to TRBD2 (7 bases). With 3 bases removed from V and 2 bases from J, the gap between germline ends came to 17 bases. Germline assignment: CDR1 SGHDN and CDR2 FVKESK. CDR3 length equals 16 residues.